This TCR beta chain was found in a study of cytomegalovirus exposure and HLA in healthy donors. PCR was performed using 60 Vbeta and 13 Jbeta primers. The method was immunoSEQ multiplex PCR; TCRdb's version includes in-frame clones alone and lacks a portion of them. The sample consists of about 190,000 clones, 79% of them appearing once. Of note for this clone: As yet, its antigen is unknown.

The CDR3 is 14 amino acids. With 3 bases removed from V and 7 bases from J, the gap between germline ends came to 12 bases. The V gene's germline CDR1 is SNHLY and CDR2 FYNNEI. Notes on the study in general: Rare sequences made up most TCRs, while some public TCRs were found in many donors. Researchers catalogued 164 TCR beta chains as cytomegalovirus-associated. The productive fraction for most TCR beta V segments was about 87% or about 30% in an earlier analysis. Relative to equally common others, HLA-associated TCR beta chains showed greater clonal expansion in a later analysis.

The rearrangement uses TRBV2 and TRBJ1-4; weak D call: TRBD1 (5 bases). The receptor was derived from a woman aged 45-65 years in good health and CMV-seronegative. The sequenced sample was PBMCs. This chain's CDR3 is CASSETGVAEKLFF. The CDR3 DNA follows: TGTGCCAGCAGTGAGACGGGGGTGGCTGAAAAACTGTTTTTT. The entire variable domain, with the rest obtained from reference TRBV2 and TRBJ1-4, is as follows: EPEVTQTPSHQVTQMGQEVILRCVPISNHLYFYWYRQILGQKVEFLVSFYNNEISEKSEIFDDQFSVERPDGSNFTLKIRSTKLEDSAMYFCASSETGVAEKLFFGSGTQLSVL.